One and the same sample provided the 27 T cell receptor beta chains below, sequenced in a study of shared clonotypes between healthy human individuals. Naive CD8 cells comprised CD45RO-negative, CCR7-positively selected cells, excluding terminally differentiated effector memory CD45RA+ cells. Sequenced by immunoSEQ multiplex PCR; TCRdb stores in-frame clones only, minus some. The profile shows about 680,000 clones, about 90% of them singletons. Sequencing was carried out using naive CD8+ T cells sorted from blood. The source of these receptors is a man between 25 and 39 years old in good health.

The rearrangement links TRBV14 to TRBJ2-7; the D gene is possibly TRBD2 (6 bases). Per germline, CDR1 SGHDN and CDR2 FVKESK. CDR3 length: 15 residues. V was pared by 3 bases and J by 3 bases, with 15 bases between. As DNA, the CDR3 is TGTGCCAGCAGCCAGCTTAGCGGACCTCTCTACGAGCAGTACTTC. Its protein product is CASSQLSGPLYEQYF.

The chain is built from TRBV6-1 and TRBJ2-5, with TRBD2 as a possible D gene (5 bases). Germline CDR1 and CDR2: MNHNS and SASEGT. The CDR3 is 15 amino acids. Trimming pared 7 bases from V and 5 bases from J, leaving 20 bases between. The DNA for the CDR3 is TGTGCCAGCACTATGGACTTATCATCGGCGGAGACCCAGTACTTC. It yields the protein CASTMDLSSAETQYF.

This chain joins TRBV28 and TRBJ1-2; D may be TRBD1 (6 bases). Germline lookup yields CDR1 MDHEN and CDR2 SYDVKM. The CDR3 spans 16 residues. Trimming shortened V by 5 bases and J by 5 bases, and 21 bases separated the two germline ends. CDR3 sequence: CASSPVGGTAGYGYTF. DNA of the CDR3: TGTGCCAGCAGTCCCGTAGGGGGGACCGCCGGTTATGGCTACACCTTC.

V is TRBV27 and J is TRBJ2-5; tentative D call: TRBD2 (5 bases). From germline, CDR1 is MNHEY and CDR2 SMNVEV (reference sequence). V was pared by 10 bases and J by 6 bases, with 12 bases between. CDR3 length equals 11 residues. CDR3 region: CATWTGKTQYF. The CDR3 DNA follows: TGTGCCACCTGGACGGGGAAGACCCAGTACTTC.

This chain links TRBV7-9 with TRBJ2-7; possible D gene TRBD2, 5 bases. Trimming left V 1 base short and J 3 bases short, with 10 bases between. Germline V gene lookup returns CDR1 SEHNR and CDR2 FQNEAQ (reference sequence). This CDR3 is built from 14 residues. CDR3 DNA: TGTGCCAGCAGCTTAGAAGCGGCCGACTACGAGCAGTACTTC. Its translation is CASSLEAADYEQYF.

The chain is built from TRBV27 and TRBJ1-1, with TRBD1 as a possible D gene (5 bases). From germline, CDR1 is MNHEY and CDR2 SMNVEV (reference sequence). V was pared by 5 bases and J by 5 bases, with 21 bases between. There are 16 residues in the CDR3. The CDR3 here is CASSPRPAGLGTEAFF. The CDR3 region has the DNA TGTGCCAGCAGTCCCCGCCCCGCGGGGCTGGGTACTGAAGCTTTCTTT.

The chain links TRBV7-6 to TRBJ1-4, with TRBD1 matching 8 bases. The CDR3 runs to 15 residues. V was clipped by 5 bases and J by 8 bases; unmatched bases: 10. The germline V gene has CDR1 SGHVS and CDR2 FNYEAQ. This CDR3 reads CASSLRTGPLEKLFF. The CDR3 DNA reads as TGTGCCAGCAGCCTACGGACAGGGCCACTCGAAAAACTGTTTTTT.

Details on this clone: An end of the junction differs from the germline gene, which may be a read error. This sample also contains other DNA sequences that code for the same CDR3. V usage is TRBV29-1 and J usage is TRBJ1-2; TRBD1 aligns across 8 bases. The germline CDR1 and CDR2 sequences are SQVTM and ANQGSEA. This CDR3 comprises 14 residues. DNA for the CDR3: TGCAGCGTTGAGCAGACAGGGGCTAACTATGGCTACACCTTT. Translation: CSVEQTGANYGYTF.

The chain recombines TRBV28 with TRBJ1-3, with D hard to call. Germline V gene sequence: CDR1 MDHEN, CDR2 SYDVKM. Trimming cost V 4 bases and J 0 bases, with 13 bases left between them. The CDR3 extends over 16 amino acids. This chain's CDR3 is CASSSMGLYSGNTIYF. The DNA for the CDR3 is TGTGCCAGCAGTTCGATGGGTCTTTACTCTGGAAACACCATATATTTT. The whole variable domain, filled in from reference TRBV28 and TRBJ1-3, reads DVKVTQSSRYLVKRTGEKVFLECVQDMDHENMFWYRQDPGLGLRLIYFSYDVKMKEKGDIPEGYSVSREKKERFSLILESASTNQTSMYLCASSSMGLYSGNTIYFGEGSWLTVV.

Note on this clone: Distinct nucleotide sequences in the sample also encode this CDR3. The V call is TRBV7-9, the J call TRBJ2-7, with D perhaps matching TRBD1 (5 bases). The germline V gene has CDR1 SEHNR and CDR2 FQNEAQ (reference sequence). The CDR3 is made up of 12 amino acids. Trimming pared 3 bases from V and 3 bases from J, leaving 6 bases between. The CDR3 loop is CASSFDSYEQYF. DNA for the CDR3: TGTGCCAGCAGCTTCGACAGCTACGAGCAGTACTTC.

This clone was detected a few times. The chain is built from TRBV7-8 and TRBJ2-7; D possibly corresponds to TRBD2 (5 bases). V was trimmed by 3 bases and J by 6 bases, leaving 12 bases between them. Germline V gene sequence: CDR1 SGHVS, CDR2 FQNEAQ. The CDR3 length is 13 residues. The CDR3 nucleotides read TGTGCCAGCAGCTTGGGCCTCCTAGCCGAGCAGTACTTC. It is translated as CASSLGLLAEQYF.

The gene calls are TRBV27 and TRBJ2-2; 9 bases agree with TRBD2. This CDR3 has 16 residues. V lost 5 bases, J lost 5 bases, and 9 bases stayed unmatched. Germline lookup yields CDR1 MNHEY and CDR2 SMNVEV (reference sequence). CDR3 DNA: TGTGCCAGCAGTATCATAGCGGGAGAAAGTACCGGGGAGCTGTTTTTT. Encoded protein: CASSIIAGESTGELFF.

A note on this clone: A junction end diverges from the germline sequence, so it may reflect a read error. The rearrangement joins TRBV27 to TRBJ1-1; D is undetermined. Germline loops: CDR1 MNHEY, CDR2 SMNVEV (reference sequence). The CDR3 is 9 residues long. CDR3 nucleotides: TGTGCCAGCACCACTCAAGCTTTCTTT. Its protein is CASTTQAFF.

The table lists this clone with a count of one. J is TRBJ2-3 and V is TRBV30, with D possibly called TRBD1 or TRBD2 (6 bases each). V lost 5 bases, J lost 3 bases, and 15 bases lay in between. The length of the CDR3 is 14 residues. Per the germline V gene, CDR1 is GTSNPN and CDR2 is SVGIG (reference sequence). CDR3 DNA sequence: TGTGCCTGGGGGGGCGGGATAATTACAGATACGCAGTATTTT. It codes for CAWGGGIITDTQYF.

The chain is built from TRBV27 and TRBJ2-1; D gene ambiguous. The germline V and J ends were trimmed by 10 bases and 8 bases, with 12 bases remaining between them. The CDR3 runs to 11 residues. Per germline, CDR1 MNHEY and CDR2 SMNVEV (reference sequence). CDR3: CATVRSDEQFF. In DNA, the CDR3 is TGTGCCACCGTCAGGAGCGATGAGCAGTTCTTC.

The chain carries TRBV2 and TRBJ1-2; D is unclear. V was shortened by 3 bases and J by 0 bases, with 20 bases between the two germline ends. The CDR3 sequence is 18 residues long. CDR1 and CDR2 from the germline V gene are SNHLY and FYNNEI. The CDR3 region has the DNA TGTGCCAGCAGTGATCTAGCGGGCAGAACTGGAGCTAACTATGGCTACACCTTC. It is translated as CASSDLAGRTGANYGYTF.

With regard to this clone: This same CDR3 is encoded by further DNA sequences in the sample. This chain's CDR3 is CASSLAGGRSGANVLTF. CDR3 DNA: TGTGCCAGCAGCCTCGCAGGGGGGCGCTCTGGGGCCAACGTCCTGACTTTC. The gene calls are TRBV7-9 and TRBJ2-6; possibly TRBD1 for D (7 bases). The CDR3 has 17 residues. The V end was cut by 5 bases, the J end by 0 bases, with 14 bases between. CDR1 is SEHNR, CDR2 FQNEAQ, per germline (reference sequence).

This chain links TRBV2 with TRBJ2-7; TRBD2 might be the D (5 bases). The CDR3 length is 16 residues. Germline assignment: CDR1 SNHLY and CDR2 FYNNEI. V dropped 7 bases and J dropped 0 bases, with 19 bases sitting between them. The CDR3 spells CASNGRELASSYEQYF. CDR3 DNA sequence: TGTGCCAGCAACGGAAGGGAGTTGGCGAGCTCCTACGAGCAGTACTTC.

The rearrangement links TRBV19 to TRBJ2-7, with D unresolved. This CDR3 has 15 residues. Germline CDR1 is LNHDA and CDR2 is SQIVND (reference sequence). V dropped 3 bases and J dropped 2 bases, with 14 bases sitting between them. The CDR3 DNA reads as TGTGCCAGTAGTATCGGCGCAGCCAATCCCTACGAGCAGTACTTC. It specifies CASSIGAANPYEQYF.

The chain employs TRBV7-9 and TRBJ2-5; D gene ambiguous. Germline assignment: CDR1 SEHNR and CDR2 FQNEAQ (reference sequence). The CDR3 contains 16 residues. Trimming cost V 5 bases and J 2 bases, with 18 bases left between them. The CDR3 spells CASSHKDAGEQETQYF. CDR3 in DNA: TGTGCCAGCAGCCACAAAGACGCAGGAGAACAAGAGACCCAGTACTTC.

This clone appeared a single time. The chain combines TRBV5-8 with TRBJ1-5; TRBD1 is a possible D gene (6 bases). From germline, CDR1 is SGHTS and CDR2 YDEGEE. The CDR3 runs to 14 residues. The V end was cut by 4 bases, the J end by 1 base, with 9 bases between. In DNA form, the CDR3 reads TGTGCCAGCAGCCTGGGGGCCAGCAATCAGCCCCAGCATTTT. This translates into CASSLGASNQPQHF.

Comment on this clone: Other DNA sequences in this specimen translate into the identical CDR3. This rearrangement joins TRBV5-1 to TRBJ2-3; the D gene is possibly TRBD1 (5 bases). This CDR3 spans 14 amino acids. With 0 bases removed from V and 5 bases from J, the gap between germline ends came to 10 bases. Germline lookup yields CDR1 SGHRS and CDR2 YFSETQ. CDR3 amino acids: CASSLGQGIDTQYF. DNA of the CDR3: TGCGCCAGCAGCTTGGGTCAGGGAATAGATACGCAGTATTTT. Full variable domain (remainder filled in from reference TRBV5-1 and TRBJ2-3): KAGVTQTPRYLIKTRGQQVTLSCSPISGHRSVSWYQQTPGQGLQFLFEYFSETQRNKGNFPGRFSGRQFSNSRSEMNVSTLELGDSALYLCASSLGQGIDTQYFGPGTRLTVL.

The chain links TRBV23-1 to TRBJ1-5; TRBD1 might be the D (6 bases). TRBV23-1 is marked as an open reading frame, function uncertain. The V and J ends lost 2 bases and 0 bases respectively, with 11 bases between them. The CDR3 covers 16 residues. CDR3: CASSQTDSDSNQPQHF. For the CDR3, the DNA is TGCGCCAGCAGTCAAACGGACAGCGATAGCAATCAGCCCCAGCATTTT.

The chain has TRBV27 and TRBJ2-2; D unresolved. The CDR3 is 14 residues long. Trimming shortened V by 6 bases and J by 4 bases, and 12 bases separated the two germline ends. Germline V gene data show CDR1 as MNHEY and CDR2 as SMNVEV (reference sequence). The CDR3 loop reads CASSLGYGTGELFF. CDR3 in DNA: TGTGCCAGCAGCCTAGGGTACGGCACCGGGGAGCTGTTTTTT.

The rearrangement uses TRBV11-3 and TRBJ1-1, with D perhaps TRBD1 (6 bases). Trimming pared 5 bases from V and 2 bases from J, leaving 9 bases between. Per germline, CDR1 SGHNT and CDR2 YENEEA. The CDR3 has 13 residues. The CDR3 spells CASSGQYNTEAFF. The CDR3 DNA reads TGTGCCAGCAGCGGACAGTACAACACTGAAGCTTTCTTT.

The rearrangement joins TRBV7-6 to TRBJ2-1; 9 nucleotides line up with TRBD2. The CDR3 is made up of 15 amino acids. After removal of 0 bases from V and 10 bases from J, the junction contained 7 bases not matched to a gene. Germline V gives CDR1 SGHVS, CDR2 FNYEAQ. As DNA, the CDR3 is TGTGCCAGCAGCTTAGCGGTAGCGGGAGCGGGCGAGCAGTTCTTC. It specifies CASSLAVAGAGEQFF.

The rearrangement joins TRBV5-1 to TRBJ2-7; 9 bases are shared with TRBD2. After removal of 0 bases from V and 7 bases from J, the junction contained 8 bases not matched to a gene. Germline V gene lookup returns CDR1 SGHRS and CDR2 YFSETQ. The CDR3 has 15 residues. DNA of the CDR3: TGCGCCAGCAGCTTGGCCGCGGGAGGGGCTTGGGAGCAGTACTTC. It codes for CASSLAAGGAWEQYF. The full variable domain, its missing parts supplied by reference TRBV5-1 and TRBJ2-7, is KAGVTQTPRYLIKTRGQQVTLSCSPISGHRSVSWYQQTPGQGLQFLFEYFSETQRNKGNFPGRFSGRQFSNSRSEMNVSTLELGDSALYLCASSLAAGGAWEQYFGPGTRLTVT.